Following are 28 T cell receptor beta chains from one sample sequenced in a study of CD8+CD57+ T cells in acquired aplastic anemia. The study profiled TCR beta VDJ and CDR3 using genomic DNA as template. TCRdb called the reads again in MiXCR, with one record for every CDR3 protein. The table records about 48,000 distinct CDR3 sequences, about 73% of them present only once. The sequencing sample was made of sorted CD4+, CD8+, or CD8+CD57+ T cells (not recorded which) from PBMCs. These receptors came from a human donor in good health, serving as a control.

The sample holds many counts of this clonotype. This rearrangement joins TRBV20-1 to TRBJ2-1, with 9 nucleotides matching TRBD2. After removal of 6 bases from V and 8 bases from J, the junction contained 11 bases not matched to a gene. Germline CDR1 DFQATT, CDR2 SNEGSKA (reference sequence). The CDR3 has 14 amino acids. This chain's CDR3 is CSAETGTSSDEQFF. The CDR3, as DNA: TGCAGTGCAGAAACCGGGACTAGCTCTGATGAGCAGTTCTTC.

This chain joins TRBV15 and TRBJ2-5, with TRBD2 identical over 7 bases. This CDR3 has 14 amino acids. Germline-derived CDR1 and CDR2 are LNHNV and YYDKDF (reference sequence). V lost 6 bases and J lost 4; bases outside the gene matches: 8. DNA for the CDR3: TGTGCCACCAGTTCCGCGGGAGCGGGAGAGACCCAGTACTTC. It codes for CATSSAGAGETQYF.

The J gene is TRBJ2-7, the V gene TRBV10-3; 10 nucleotides agree with TRBD1. This CDR3 is built from 15 residues. After removal of 3 bases from V and 5 bases from J, the junction contained 7 bases not matched to a gene. Germline values: CDR1 ENHRY, CDR2 SYGVKD. CDR3 in amino acids: CAISDPTGGRDEQYF. Written as DNA, the CDR3 is TGTGCCATCAGTGATCCGACAGGGGGCCGGGACGAGCAGTACTTC.

V usage is TRBV10-3 and J usage is TRBJ1-2, with D uncertain. Trimming took off 2 bases at V and 4 bases at J, with 2 bases between the two ends. Germline V CDR1 and CDR2: ENHRY, SYGVKD. The CDR3 has 11 amino acids. CDR3 coding DNA: TGTGCCATCAGTGAGAGCTATGGCTACACCTTC. Translating it yields CAISESYGYTF.

In this sample, this clonotype turned up a few times. This chain links TRBV29-1 with TRBJ2-7, with TRBD1 identical over 8 bases. CDR3 size: 13 residues. With 6 bases clipped from V and 5 bases from J, the junction kept 9 bases outside the gene matches. Germline CDR1 reads SQVTM; CDR2 reads ANQGSEA. CDR3: CSVRADRDNEQYF. CDR3 bases: TGCAGCGTCCGAGCGGACAGGGACAACGAGCAGTACTTC.

V and J are TRBV3-1 and TRBJ2-5; 12 nucleotides align to TRBD2. This CDR3 comprises 15 residues. V gave up 6 bases and J gave up 5 bases; unmatched junction bases: 7. Germline V CDR1 and CDR2: LGHDT, YNNKEL (reference sequence). This CDR3 is CASRPSGGAKETQYF. CDR3 DNA sequence: TGTGCCAGCAGACCTAGCGGGGGGGCCAAGGAGACCCAGTACTTC.

The chain uses TRBV10-3 and TRBJ1-5; D is possibly TRBD1 (5 bases). CDR3 length: 14 amino acids. With 2 bases removed from V and 7 bases from J, the gap between germline ends came to 12 bases. CDR1 is ENHRY, CDR2 SYGVKD, per germline. The CDR3 nucleotides read TGTGCCATCAGTGAGGGCGGGACTGGGCAGCCCCAGCATTTT. Its protein is CAISEGGTGQPQHF.

The gene calls are TRBV7-9 and TRBJ1-2; D remains ambiguous. V lost 5 bases and J lost 3, with 1 base in between. Germline V gives CDR1 SEHNR, CDR2 FQNEAQ (reference sequence). This CDR3 comprises 10 residues. The CDR3 region is CASSDYGYTF. In DNA form, the CDR3 reads TGTGCCAGCAGCGACTATGGCTACACCTTC. The full variable domain, rest sourced from reference TRBV7-9 and TRBJ1-2, is DTGVSQNPRHKITKRGQNVTFRCDPISEHNRLYWYRQTLGQGPEFLTYFQNEAQLEKSRLLSDRFSAERPKGSFSTLEIQRTEQGDSAMYLCASSDYGYTFGSGTRLTVV.

This chain joins TRBV7-2 and TRBJ2-7, with D maybe TRBD2 (5 bases). This CDR3 has 14 amino acids. Trimming stripped 3 bases from V and 7 bases from J, with 16 bases between. The germline V gene encodes CDR1 SGHTA and CDR2 FQGNSA. CDR3 nucleotides: TGTGCCAGCAGCTTTGGGCCGAGGGATCGGGAGCAGTACGTC. Translation gives CASSFGPRDREQYV.

The chain combines TRBV4-1 with TRBJ2-6, with a weak D call TRBD2 (5 bases). CDR1 MGHRA and CDR2 YSYEKL come from the germline V gene. Trimming removed 9 bases at V and 2 bases at J, with 14 bases between. This CDR3 has 15 residues. The CDR3 here is CASRPTGTGANVLTF. The DNA for the CDR3 is TGCGCCAGTCGGCCAACGGGGACTGGGGCCAACGTCCTGACTTTC.

This clonotype was found a few times. The DNA of the CDR3 is TGCAGCGTTGCGAACACTGAAGCTTTCTTT. The encoded protein is CSVANTEAFF. The chain employs TRBV29-1 and TRBJ1-1; no clear D gene. Germline CDR1 SQVTM, CDR2 ANQGSEA. V dropped 4 bases and J dropped 1 base, with 1 base sitting between them. This CDR3 spans 10 amino acids.

The V gene is TRBV2, the J gene TRBJ1-3; D not certain. The CDR3 is 16 residues long. V shed 3 bases and J shed 4 bases, with 16 bases lying between them. Germline CDR1 SNHLY, CDR2 FYNNEI. Written as DNA, the CDR3 is TGTGCCAGCAGTGATGGGCTAGTGGGATACGGAAACACCATATATTTT. It specifies CASSDGLVGYGNTIYF.

This rearrangement joins TRBV11-2 to TRBJ2-7, with 12 bases that match TRBD2. Germline CDR1 SGHAT, CDR2 FQNNGV. V shed 1 base and J 2 bases; nucleotides not matched to a gene: 6. The CDR3 loop spans 17 amino acids. In DNA, the CDR3 is TGTGCCAGCAGCTTAGTCCCTAGCGGGAGGGCCGCCTACGAGCAGTACTTC. Translation: CASSLVPSGRAAYEQYF.

In its sample, this clonotype was seen once. The chain is built from TRBV7-3 and TRBJ2-2, with 9 bases matching TRBD1. The germline V gene has CDR1 SGHTA and CDR2 FQGTGA. The CDR3 covers 17 residues. Trimming at V came to 2 bases and at J to 6 bases, leaving 10 bases not matched to a gene. The CDR3 spells CASSLLGGQGLPGELFF. CDR3 sequence (DNA): TGTGCCAGCAGCTTACTGGGGGGACAGGGTTTGCCCGGGGAGCTGTTTTTT.

The CDR3 spells CASGSDSSALRAYEQYF. The CDR3, as DNA: TGTGCCAGCGGGAGTGACAGCAGTGCCCTGCGGGCCTACGAGCAGTACTTC. V usage is TRBV10-3 and J usage is TRBJ2-7, with 7 bases identical to TRBD2. Germline V gives CDR1 ENHRY, CDR2 SYGVKD. Germline trimming cut 10 bases from V and 2 bases from J; bases unmatched to any gene: 20. The CDR3 is 17 amino acids.

This clonotype has a handful of counts. The chain links TRBV20-1 to TRBJ2-7; D is ambiguous. The CDR3 length is 13 residues. Per germline, CDR1 DFQATT and CDR2 SNEGSKA (reference sequence). V gave up 2 bases and J gave up 3 bases, with 11 bases separating them. CDR3 residues: CSARSGPHYEQYF. The CDR3, as DNA: TGCAGTGCTAGATCCGGGCCCCACTACGAGCAGTACTTC.

This clonotype occurred a few times. The chain carries TRBV7-7 and TRBJ1-2, with D unclear. The germline V gene encodes CDR1 SSHAT and CDR2 FNYEAQ (reference sequence). The CDR3 contains 14 residues. With 10 bases removed from V and 1 base from J, the gap between germline ends came to 16 bases. The CDR3 nucleotides read TGTGCCACCCCAAGGGAAAGGGTTAACTATGGCTACACCTTC. Translating gives CATPRERVNYGYTF.

This sequence joins TRBV5-1 and TRBJ2-1; 8 nucleotides align to TRBD1. Trimming at V came to 1 base and at J to 2 bases, leaving 5 bases not matched to a gene. Germline V CDR1 and CDR2: SGHRS, YFSETQ. The CDR3 is made up of 16 amino acids. CDR3 protein: CASSLIAQGAYNEQFF. CDR3 bases: TGCGCCAGCAGCTTGATTGCACAGGGGGCCTACAATGAGCAGTTCTTC.

This clonotype occurred a few times. The J gene is TRBJ2-2, the V gene TRBV11-2; 9 bases map to TRBD1. V trimming: 5 bases; J trimming: 4 bases; junction bases outside the gene matches: 11. The CDR3 spans 17 residues. Germline V lookup: CDR1 SGHAT, CDR2 FQNNGV. The CDR3, as DNA: TGTGCCAGCAGCCACAACCCGGGACAGGGCAGCACCGGGGAGCTGTTTTTT. It yields the protein CASSHNPGQGSTGELFF. Looking up the rest from reference TRBV11-2 and TRBJ2-2 gives the full variable domain: EAGVAQSPRYKIIEKRQSVAFWCNPISGHATLYWYQQILGQGPKLLIQFQNNGVVDDSQLPKDRFSAERLKGVDSTLKIQPAKLEDSAVYLCASSHNPGQGSTGELFFGEGSRLTVL.

The chain couples TRBV29-1 to TRBJ1-4; D uncertain. The CDR3 has 12 residues. V was cut by 0 bases and J by 8 bases, with 7 bases left in between. CDR1 SQVTM and CDR2 ANQGSEA come from the germline V gene. The CDR3 DNA reads as TGCAGCGTTGAAGATCGGAGGGAAAAACTGTTTTTT. Its protein is CSVEDRREKLFF.

The V call is TRBV4-2, the J call TRBJ1-3; the D is unclear. The CDR3 extends over 13 amino acids. V was shortened by 5 bases and J by 3 bases, with 8 bases between the two germline ends. Looked up from germline, CDR1 is LGHNA and CDR2 is YNFKEQ. CDR3 region: CASSLTIGNTIYF. Written as DNA, the CDR3 is TGTGCCAGCAGCTTAACAATTGGAAACACCATATATTTT.

The chain uses TRBV15 and TRBJ1-2; a weak D match, TRBD1 (5 bases). CDR1 is LNHNV and CDR2 is YYDKDF in the germline V gene (reference sequence). V lost 5 bases, J lost 4 bases, and 17 bases lay in between. The CDR3 has 15 residues. CDR3 sequence: CATSGGTREIYGYTF. DNA of the CDR3: TGTGCCACCAGCGGCGGGACTCGAGAAATCTATGGCTACACCTTC.

The chain joins TRBV29-1 to TRBJ2-7; tentatively, D is TRBD1 (5 bases). This CDR3 contains 15 residues. The ends were cut back, 2 bases at V and 2 bases at J, with 16 bases in the middle. CDR1 and CDR2 from the germline V gene are SQVTM and ANQGSEA. The CDR3 region is CSVEQGRPETYEQYF. The CDR3 DNA follows: TGCAGCGTTGAACAGGGCCGGCCGGAAACCTACGAGCAGTACTTC.

The CDR3 protein is CSARGLAGAYEQYF. Here the CDR3 DNA reads TGCAGTGCTAGAGGCCTAGCGGGGGCGTACGAGCAGTACTTC. This chain uses TRBV20-1 with TRBJ2-7; TRBD2 matches at 10 bases. J was trimmed by 4 bases and V by 1 base; bases with no gene match: 4. The CDR3 length is 14 residues. Germline V gene lookup returns CDR1 DFQATT and CDR2 SNEGSKA (reference sequence).

This sequence joins TRBV15 and TRBJ2-3; D possibly matches TRBD1 or TRBD2 (5 bases each). Germline V gene lookup returns CDR1 LNHNV and CDR2 YYDKDF (reference sequence). CDR3 length: 14 residues. Trimming shortened V by 8 bases and J by 0 bases, and 12 bases separated the two germline ends. The CDR3 DNA sequence: TGTGCCACCGGAGGACATCCCAGCACAGATACGCAGTATTTT. It specifies CATGGHPSTDTQYF.

In its sample, this clonotype was seen once. Sequence at one end of the junction differs from germline and may be a read error. V and J are TRBV10-3 and TRBJ2-7; a weak D match, TRBD1 (5 bases). The CDR3 is made up of 14 amino acids. CDR1 and CDR2 from the germline V gene are ENHRY and SYGVKD. The CDR3 sequence is CASSYARQISEQYF. The CDR3 DNA reads TGTGCCAGCAGTTACGCTCGACAGATCTCCGAGCAGTACTTC.

About this clonotype: The junction departs from germline at one end; a sequencing error may be responsible. The chain employs TRBV10-3 and TRBJ1-1; D uncertain. The CDR3 extends over 12 amino acids. CDR1 is ENHRY, CDR2 SYGVKD, per germline. CDR3 sequence: CASSFSSTEAFF. CDR3 sequence (DNA): TGTGCCAGCAGTTTTTCGAGCACTGAAGCTTTCTTT.

This clonotype was recorded only once. This chain connects TRBV7-9 to TRBJ1-2, with D unresolved. This CDR3 has 13 amino acids. The V gene's germline CDR1 is SEHNR and CDR2 FQNEAQ (reference sequence). The germline V and J ends were trimmed by 5 bases and 6 bases, with 13 bases remaining between them. As DNA, the CDR3 is TGTGCCAGCAGCATCAGTCTAGGACATGGCTACACCTTC. It codes for CASSISLGHGYTF.